Below are 11 T cell receptor beta chains sequenced from a single sample in a study of T cell changes during pregnancy in multiple sclerosis. Data came from immunoSEQ multiplex PCR; TCRdb stores just in-frame clones and leaves some out. This table holds 50,000 to 80,000 clones, roughly 90% found once. The sequenced sample was peripheral blood, obtained in the second trimester of pregnancy. These receptors all stem from a female donor with multiple sclerosis, enrolled in a pregnancy study.

The chain links TRBV10-2 to TRBJ2-1; 8 bases line up with TRBD1. The CDR3 is 14 amino acids. Losses at the gene ends were 3 bases for V and 9 bases for J; bases not matched to a gene: 7. Germline CDR1 reads WSHSY; CDR2 reads SAAADI. The CDR3 here is CASSDPTGDSEQFF. CDR3 nucleotides: TGCGCCAGCAGTGACCCGACAGGGGACAGTGAGCAGTTCTTC.

The chain's CDR3 is CASYGQGVGETQYF. CDR3 nucleotide sequence: TGTGCCAGCTATGGACAGGGGGTTGGAGAGACCCAGTACTTC. The chain combines TRBV28 with TRBJ2-5; TRBD1 matches 10 bases. This CDR3 region has 14 residues. V was pared by 8 bases and J by 4 bases, with 7 bases of the junction left unmatched. The germline gives CDR1 MDHEN, CDR2 SYDVKM. Based on the CDR3 plus reference TRBV28 and TRBJ2-5, the full variable domain is DVKVTQSSRYLVKRTGEKVFLECVQDMDHENMFWYRQDPGLGLRLIYFSYDVKMKEKGDIPEGYSVSREKKERFSLILESASTNQTSMYLCASYGQGVGETQYFGPGTRLLVL.

This chain connects TRBV27 to TRBJ1-2; D is possibly TRBD1 (5 bases). CDR1 and CDR2 from the germline V gene are MNHEY and SMNVEV (reference sequence). Trimming left V 5 bases short and J 2 bases short, with 9 bases between. The CDR3 is 13 amino acids. CDR3 in amino acids: CASSPRGNYGYTF. The CDR3 coding sequence is TGTGCCAGCAGTCCGCGGGGGAACTATGGCTACACCTTC.

This rearrangement joins TRBV27 to TRBJ1-3; 9 bases agree with TRBD1. Looked up from germline, CDR1 is MNHEY and CDR2 is SMNVEV (reference sequence). Trimming removed 2 bases from V and 0 bases from J; junction bases left unmatched: 8. The CDR3 runs 18 residues. The DNA of the CDR3 is TGTGCCAGCAGTTTAACCTTTGGACAGGGGAACTCTGGAAACACCATATATTTT. This codes for CASSLTFGQGNSGNTIYF.

The chain combines TRBV2 with TRBJ2-1; 8 nucleotides line up with TRBD2. In germline, CDR1 is SNHLY, CDR2 FYNNEI. After removal of 7 bases from V and 10 bases from J, the junction contained 9 bases not matched to a gene. This CDR3 has 13 residues. The DNA of the CDR3 is TGTGCCAGCATAGGACTAGCCCGAGGGGAGCAGTTCTTC. The encoded protein is CASIGLARGEQFF.

The chain links TRBV5-1 to TRBJ1-4, with D perhaps matching TRBD1 (5 bases). The germline gives CDR1 SGHRS, CDR2 YFSETQ. Deletions cut 2 bases from V and 7 bases from J, with 12 bases between. The CDR3 is made up of 14 amino acids. CDR3 DNA: TGCGCCAGCAGCTTAATGACAGCCACTGAAAAACTGTTTTTT. The encoded protein is CASSLMTATEKLFF. Full variable domain (remainder filled in from reference TRBV5-1 and TRBJ1-4): KAGVTQTPRYLIKTRGQQVTLSCSPISGHRSVSWYQQTPGQGLQFLFEYFSETQRNKGNFPGRFSGRQFSNSRSEMNVSTLELGDSALYLCASSLMTATEKLFFGSGTQLSVL.

The J gene is TRBJ2-7, the V gene TRBV6-5, with 7 bases fitting TRBD1. The CDR3 extends over 15 amino acids. The germline V gene encodes CDR1 MNHEY and CDR2 SVGAGI. V was clipped by 4 bases and J by 3 bases; unmatched bases: 9. Written as DNA, the CDR3 is TGTGCCAGCAGTTGGGGCCCGACAGGGAGCTACGAGCAGTACTTC. Its translation is CASSWGPTGSYEQYF.

The rearrangement uses TRBV7-9 and TRBJ2-1; 12 nucleotides agree with TRBD2. Trimming took 4 bases from V and 6 from J; bases not matched to a gene: 7. The germline V gene encodes CDR1 SEHNR and CDR2 FQNEAQ (reference sequence). The CDR3 runs 16 residues. The CDR3 region is CASSSRLAGEVNEQFF. The DNA of the CDR3 is TGTGCCAGCAGCTCTCGACTAGCGGGAGAGGTCAATGAGCAGTTCTTC.

V is TRBV19 and J is TRBJ1-2; D gene unclear. The CDR3 consists of 14 residues. The germline V and J ends were trimmed by 7 bases and 4 bases, with 16 bases remaining between them. The germline gives CDR1 LNHDA, CDR2 SQIVND (reference sequence). DNA of the CDR3: TGTGCCAGTACCTCGAGGCGGGGAACCTATGGCTACACCTTC. Its translation: CASTSRRGTYGYTF.

The CDR3 loop reads CASSQVWSPGTAPSGANVLTF. DNA of the CDR3: TGTGCCAGCAGCCAGGTATGGAGCCCGGGGACAGCACCCTCTGGGGCCAACGTCCTGACTTTC. This sequence joins TRBV4-2 and TRBJ2-6; 7 bases match TRBD1. The CDR3 sequence is 21 residues long. The junction had 17 bases not matched to a gene; V was cut back by 3 bases and J by 0 bases. Germline V gene data show CDR1 as LGHNA and CDR2 as YNFKEQ.

The J gene is TRBJ1-4, the V gene TRBV7-9, with D possibly matching TRBD1 (6 bases). The V and J ends lost 2 bases and 5 bases respectively, with 12 bases between them. This CDR3 comprises 15 residues. Per the germline V gene, CDR1 is SEHNR and CDR2 is FQNEAQ (reference sequence). The CDR3 DNA reads as TGTGCCAGCAGCTTATGGGGGACACAGAATGAAAAACTGTTTTTT. Translating gives CASSLWGTQNEKLFF.